This is a list of T cell receptor beta chains from one sample in a study of cytomegalovirus exposure and HLA in healthy donors. Clones were sequenced by immunoSEQ multiplex PCR, and TCRdb holds only the in-frame ones, with some missing. The sample table sets out about 110,000 clones. The sample consisted of PBMCs. The receptors come from a man over 45 in good health and CMV-seronegative. The CDR3 runs from the conserved cysteine through the conserved F or W. The D gene is left open where the match is weak.

TGTGCCAGCTCACCGGGCTCCCAGGCAACTGAAGCTTTCTTT,CASSPGSQATEAFF,TRBV18,TRBJ1-1,.
TGTGCCAGCTCACCGCCCTTACTAGCGGGGGGCTTAAACCAAGAGACCCAGTACTTC,CASSPPLLAGGLNQETQYF,TRBV18,TRBJ2-5,TRBD2
TGTGCCAGCAGCCCAGGACTAGCGGAAAACACCGGGGAGCTGTTTTTT,CASSPGLAENTGELFF,TRBV7-2,TRBJ2-2,TRBD2
TGTGCCAGCTCACTAGGGACAGGGGGCGATCAGCCCCAGCATTTT,CASSLGTGGDQPQHF,TRBV18,TRBJ1-5,TRBD1
TGTGCCAGCAGCTTAGCCCGGACAGACGAGCAGTACTTC,CASSLARTDEQYF,TRBV11-2,TRBJ2-7,.
TGTGCCAGCAGCTCGCTAGCGAGTGATGATACGCAGTATTTT,CASSSLASDDTQYF,TRBV7-8,TRBJ2-3,.
TGTGCCTGGAGTGTCCAGGGGGCCCGAGAGACCCAGTACTTC,CAWSVQGARETQYF,TRBV30,TRBJ2-5,TRBD1
TGCAGCGCTACAGGGGGCTCTGGCTACACCTTC,CSATGGSGYTF,TRBV29-1,TRBJ1-2,TRBD1
TGTGCCAGCAGTAACGTGGGACAGGGGGATCAGCCCCAGCATTTT,CASSNVGQGDQPQHF,TRBV6-5,TRBJ1-5,TRBD1
TGTGCCAGCAGCCACGCCCTCAGAGCCGAGGATGAAGCTTTCTTT,CASSHALRAEDEAFF,TRBV11-2,TRBJ1-1,.
TGTGCCAGCAGCCAGAAGACAGGGGGCCCCTACGAGCAGTACTTC,CASSQKTGGPYEQYF,TRBV6-1,TRBJ2-7,TRBD1
TGTGCCACCAGCAGAGGGAACAGGGAACTGTTTTTT,CATSRGNRELFF,TRBV15,TRBJ1-4,.
TGTGCCAGCAGTTACAGGGGGCTCAACACCGGGGAGCTGTTTTTT,CASSYRGLNTGELFF,TRBV2,TRBJ2-2,TRBD1
TGCGCCAGCAGCTTGGATTCGGGAGGCTCCTACAATGAGCAGTTCTTC,CASSLDSGGSYNEQFF,TRBV5-1,TRBJ2-1,TRBD2
TGTGCCAGCAGTTACTTCGGGAGCGATGAGCAGTTCTTC,CASSYFGSDEQFF,TRBV6-5,TRBJ2-1,.
TGTGCCAGCAGCTTAGATTTCCTGGCGGGGGGGCTCAATGAGCAGTTCTTC,CASSLDFLAGGLNEQFF,TRBV11-2,TRBJ2-1,TRBD2
TGCGCCAGCAGCCTCCGGGACAGCTTGAACACTGAAGCTTTCTTT,CASSLRDSLNTEAFF,TRBV4-1,TRBJ1-1,TRBD1
TGTGCCAGCAGCTTAACCGGGGTGAACACTGAAGCTTTCTTT,CASSLTGVNTEAFF,TRBV7-3,TRBJ1-1,.
TGTGCCAGCAGTTACCTAGGAACGGTTACCTACGAGCAGTACTTC,CASSYLGTVTYEQYF,TRBV6-5,TRBJ2-7,.
TGTGCCAGCAGCGTGGGAGGTCAAGAGCCCCAGCATTTT,CASSVGGQEPQHF,TRBV9,TRBJ1-5,.
TGTGCCAGCAGCTTAGATCTTGGGAGAGACACTGAAGCTTTCTTT,CASSLDLGRDTEAFF,TRBV11-2,TRBJ1-1,.
TGTGCCATCAGGGAAGACAGGACTCAGCCCCAGCATTTT,CAIREDRTQPQHF,TRBV10-3,TRBJ1-5,.
TGTGCCAGCAGCGTAGTGACAGGAGCGAACACCGGGGAGCTGTTTTTT,CASSVVTGANTGELFF,TRBV9,TRBJ2-2,.
TGTGCCAGCAGCTTCAGGGCTAGCGGGGATCATGAGCAGTTCTTC,CASSFRASGDHEQFF,TRBV7-9,TRBJ2-1,TRBD2
TGCGCCGCCAGGGACTCCTTCACAGATACGCAGTATTTT,CAARDSFTDTQYF,TRBV5-1,TRBJ2-3,.
TGTGCCAGCTCACCACAAGGACAGTTTGAAGCTTTCTTT,CASSPQGQFEAFF,TRBV18,TRBJ1-1,.
TGTGCCAGCAGCGAGCTTTCCGACGAGCAGTACTTC,CASSELSDEQYF,TRBV2,TRBJ2-7,.
TGTGCCAGCAGCTCCGTAGGGACATCTGACACCGGGGAGCTGTTTTTT,CASSSVGTSDTGELFF,TRBV11-3,TRBJ2-2,.
TGTGCCAGCAGGAGGGACAGAGAAGCTTTCTTT,CASRRDREAFF,TRBV6-5,TRBJ1-1,TRBD1
TGTGCCAGCAGTCTAAAGGGACAGGGGGCCGCCGGGGAGCTGTTTTTT,CASSLKGQGAAGELFF,TRBV27,TRBJ2-2,TRBD1
TGTGCCAGCAGCTCGACTCTCGGCTCTGGGGCCAACGTCCTGACTTTC,CASSSTLGSGANVLTF,TRBV13,TRBJ2-6,.
TGTGCCAGCAGCTCGGGACAGCGTCATGAAAAACTGTTTTTT,CASSSGQRHEKLFF,TRBV5-4,TRBJ1-4,TRBD1